These 27 T cell receptor beta chains came from one sample sequenced in a study of CD8 T cells in ankylosing spondylitis. In TCRdb, the 5' RACE reads were re-called with MiXCR into one record per CDR3 protein. The sample holds about 35,000 distinct CDR3 sequences; about a tenth are singletons and the top ten take more than 15%. Source material: blood, either unsorted or a sorted T cell fraction (not recorded which). The receptors were gathered from a male donor with ankylosing spondylitis or in good health (not recorded which).

The sample holds a few counts of this clonotype. The rearrangement joins TRBV29-1 to TRBJ2-1; tentatively, D is TRBD2 (5 bases). CDR3 length: 11 amino acids. V was clipped by 7 bases and J by 3 bases, with 7 bases between them. Germline V gene sequence: CDR1 SQVTM, CDR2 ANQGSEA. CDR3 amino acids: CSGRDYNEQFF. In DNA, the CDR3 is TGCAGCGGTCGGGACTACAATGAGCAGTTCTTC.

There are many counts of this clonotype. This chain joins TRBV13 and TRBJ2-7; TRBD1 might be the D (5 bases). The CDR3 covers 15 residues. Germline CDR1 PRHDT, CDR2 FYEKMQ (reference sequence). Trimming removed 2 bases from V and 3 bases from J, with 14 bases in between. The DNA of the CDR3 is TGTGCCAGCAGCTTACTAGGGTGGGGCCTCTACGAGCAGTACTTC. This gives the protein CASSLLGWGLYEQYF. The whole variable domain, remainder taken from reference TRBV13 and TRBJ2-7, is AAGVIQSPRHLIKEKRETATLKCYPIPRHDTVYWYQQGPGQDPQFLISFYEKMQSDKGSIPDRFSAQQFSDYHSELNMSSLELGDSALYFCASSLLGWGLYEQYFGPGTRLTVT.

This clonotype was seen repeatedly, ten times or more. The chain combines TRBV29-1 with TRBJ2-1; D is perhaps TRBD1 (6 bases). The germline V gene has CDR1 SQVTM and CDR2 ANQGSEA. This CDR3 contains 14 residues. Trimming took 8 bases from V and 0 from J, leaving 14 bases between them. The CDR3: CSTPGQFSYNEQFF. CDR3 nucleotides: TGCAGCACTCCCGGACAGTTCTCCTACAATGAGCAGTTCTTC.

In this sample, this clonotype turned up many times. The chain recombines TRBV4-1 with TRBJ2-7; D is perhaps TRBD1 (6 bases). V was trimmed by 3 bases and J by 2 bases, leaving 17 bases between them. The length of the CDR3 is 16 residues. Germline V gene sequence: CDR1 MGHRA, CDR2 YSYEKL. CDR3 in amino acids: CASSQVQGYPTYEQYF. The CDR3 DNA is TGCGCCAGCAGCCAGGTACAGGGATACCCCACCTACGAGCAGTACTTC.

This clonotype is termed medium-sized (0.01 to 0.1%). The J gene is TRBJ2-3, the V gene TRBV11-2, with D hard to call. Germline assignment: CDR1 SGHAT and CDR2 FQNNGV. With 8 bases removed from V and 5 bases from J, the gap between germline ends came to 8 bases. The length of the CDR3 is 11 residues. CDR3: CASGPGDTQYF. The CDR3 DNA reads TGTGCCAGCGGCCCGGGAGATACGCAGTATTTT.

This clonotype was recorded many times. This chain uses TRBV19 with TRBJ2-3; D call uncertain. V gave up 6 bases and J gave up 4 bases, with 11 bases separating them. This CDR3 contains 13 residues. Per germline, CDR1 LNHDA and CDR2 SQIVND (reference sequence). CDR3 DNA sequence: TGTGCCAGTAGCCCAAGGGCGTCAGATACGCAGTATTTT. Its protein is CASSPRASDTQYF.

This clonotype was recorded many times. V usage is TRBV2 and J usage is TRBJ1-5; a weak D match, TRBD1 (6 bases). This CDR3 comprises 15 residues. Per germline, CDR1 SNHLY and CDR2 FYNNEI. Trimming stripped 5 bases from V and 0 bases from J, with 11 bases between. The CDR3 nucleotides read TGTGCCAGCAGTAGGAGGGGGTATAGCAATCAGCCCCAGCATTTT. Translation: CASSRRGYSNQPQHF.

This clonotype was detected many times. The genes are TRBV6-1 and TRBJ1-1, with 11 bases aligning to TRBD1. V shed 4 bases and J 0 bases; nucleotides not matched to a gene: 4. This CDR3 contains 16 residues. CDR1 is MNHNS, CDR2 SASEGT, per germline. Written as DNA, the CDR3 is TGTGCCAGCAGTGGGGGGGACAGGGGGATGAACACTGAAGCTTTCTTT. Its translation: CASSGGDRGMNTEAFF.

This clonotype has a count of ten or more. The rearrangement joins TRBV7-9 to TRBJ2-7, with D possibly matching TRBD2 (5 bases). Deletions cut 5 bases from V and 3 bases from J, with 17 bases between. The germline gives CDR1 SEHNR, CDR2 FQNEAQ (reference sequence). CDR3 length: 15 amino acids. CDR3 amino acids: CASSPRRPGDYEQYF. In nucleotides, the CDR3 is TGTGCCAGCAGCCCCCGACGGCCCGGGGACTACGAGCAGTACTTC. Based on the CDR3 plus reference TRBV7-9 and TRBJ2-7, the full variable domain is DTGVSQNPRHKITKRGQNVTFRCDPISEHNRLYWYRQTLGQGPEFLTYFQNEAQLEKSRLLSDRFSAERPKGSFSTLEIQRTEQGDSAMYLCASSPRRPGDYEQYFGPGTRLTVT.

Many counts were recorded for this clonotype. V gene TRBV5-1 combines with J gene TRBJ2-7; tentative D call: TRBD2 (7 bases). The CDR3 runs to 17 residues. V was cut by 0 bases and J by 2 bases, with 18 bases left in between. Per the germline V gene, CDR1 is SGHRS and CDR2 is YFSETQ. CDR3: CASSLDGGGARAYEQYF. CDR3 sequence (DNA): TGCGCCAGCAGCTTGGATGGTGGGGGGGCCCGGGCCTACGAGCAGTACTTC.

This clonotype was counted many times. The V call is TRBV12-3 or TRBV12-4, the J call TRBJ2-1; no clear D gene. This CDR3 is built from 14 residues. Trimming took 3 bases from V and 5 from J, leaving 11 bases between them. CDR3: CASSLWSDHNEQFF. CDR3 nucleotides: TGTGCCAGCAGTTTGTGGTCCGACCACAATGAGCAGTTCTTC.

The chain links TRBV20-1 to TRBJ1-5; 7 bases fit TRBD1. CDR1 DFQATT and CDR2 SNEGSKA come from the germline V gene (reference sequence). This CDR3 has 15 residues. The V and J ends lost 1 base and 7 bases, in that order; junction bases with no gene match: 10. CDR3: CSARASTGAEQPQHF. The CDR3 DNA sequence: TGCAGTGCTAGAGCGTCAACAGGGGCGGAACAGCCCCAGCATTTT.

This clonotype has a count of ten or more. CDR3 coding DNA: TGCAGTGCCTCGGGACTGCCGGCAGATACGCAGTATTTT. It codes for CSASGLPADTQYF. The chain has TRBV20-1 and TRBJ2-3; D is possibly TRBD2 (6 bases). Trimming left V 6 bases short and J 4 bases short, with 14 bases between. The CDR3 consists of 13 residues. Germline V gene lookup returns CDR1 DFQATT and CDR2 SNEGSKA (reference sequence).

In its sample, this clonotype was seen many times. This chain joins TRBV5-1 and TRBJ2-2; D tentatively reads TRBD1 or TRBD2 (5 bases each). The CDR3 sequence is 14 residues long. Germline V gene lookup returns CDR1 SGHRS and CDR2 YFSETQ. Trimming removed 2 bases from V and 4 bases from J, with 9 bases in between. The CDR3 is CASSFEGTTGELFF. The CDR3 DNA reads TGCGCCAGCAGCTTCGAGGGGACCACCGGGGAGCTGTTTTTT. The complete variable domain, with remaining parts taken from reference TRBV5-1 and TRBJ2-2, reads KAGVTQTPRYLIKTRGQQVTLSCSPISGHRSVSWYQQTPGQGLQFLFEYFSETQRNKGNFPGRFSGRQFSNSRSEMNVSTLELGDSALYLCASSFEGTTGELFFGEGSRLTVL.

Many counts were recorded for this clonotype. The chain joins TRBV12-3 or TRBV12-4 to TRBJ1-5; D uncertain. The CDR3 has 14 amino acids. The V and J ends lost 2 bases and 6 bases respectively, with 11 bases between them. The DNA for the CDR3 is TGTGCCAGCAGTTTAATCGAGGCCCGTCAGCCCCAGCATTTT. The encoded protein is CASSLIEARQPQHF.

In this sample, this clonotype turned up many times. The chain has TRBV12-3 or TRBV12-4 and TRBJ2-3, with D perhaps matching TRBD2 (6 bases). This CDR3 region has 14 residues. Trimming cost V 6 bases and J 5 bases, with 15 bases left between them. For the CDR3, the DNA is TGTGCCAGCAGCCCAGCGGGCCCCCTAGATACGCAGTATTTT. It codes for CASSPAGPLDTQYF.

The chain has TRBV7-6 and TRBJ2-7, with 7 bases identical to TRBD1. This CDR3 comprises 13 residues. Germline V lookup: CDR1 SGHVS, CDR2 FNYEAQ. Losses at the gene ends were 5 bases for V and 5 bases for J; bases not matched to a gene: 6. The chain's CDR3 is CASSPTGTDEQYF. In nucleotides, the CDR3 is TGTGCCAGCAGCCCGACAGGGACGGACGAGCAGTACTTC.

This chain connects TRBV7-9 to TRBJ2-2; no firm D call. With 3 bases removed from V and 2 bases from J, the gap between germline ends came to 10 bases. This CDR3 spans 15 amino acids. Germline V gives CDR1 SEHNR, CDR2 FQNEAQ (reference sequence). The CDR3 region is CASSFSSVNTGELFF. In DNA, the CDR3 is TGTGCCAGCAGCTTTAGTTCGGTTAACACCGGGGAGCTGTTTTTT.

In its sample, this clonotype was seen many times. The V call is TRBV6-1, the J call TRBJ2-1; D possibly uses TRBD1 or TRBD2 (5 bases each). CDR3 size: 13 residues. The V gene's germline CDR1 is MNHNS and CDR2 SASEGT. V was clipped by 4 bases and J by 6 bases, with 10 bases between them. The CDR3 sequence: CASSGPGPNEQFF. CDR3 DNA: TGTGCCAGCAGTGGACCGGGGCCCAATGAGCAGTTCTTC.

This clonotype was counted at least ten times. V gene TRBV5-1 combines with J gene TRBJ2-1; D may be TRBD1 or TRBD2 (6 bases each). Germline V gene data show CDR1 as SGHRS and CDR2 as YFSETQ. The CDR3 has 13 residues. Trimming removed 0 bases at V and 10 bases at J, with 11 bases between. Here the CDR3 DNA reads TGCGCCAGCAGCTTGGTTGGGGGGCCCGAGCAGTTCTTC. Its translation is CASSLVGGPEQFF. Complete variable domain (other parts from reference TRBV5-1 and TRBJ2-1): KAGVTQTPRYLIKTRGQQVTLSCSPISGHRSVSWYQQTPGQGLQFLFEYFSETQRNKGNFPGRFSGRQFSNSRSEMNVSTLELGDSALYLCASSLVGGPEQFFGPGTRLTVL.

This clonotype was detected many times. This chain links TRBV11-2 with TRBJ1-1; D unresolved. The CDR3 is 14 residues long. Germline V gene lookup returns CDR1 SGHAT and CDR2 FQNNGV. The V end lost 1 base, the J end lost 0 bases, and 6 bases lay between the germline ends. The CDR3 spells CASSLVRVNTEAFF. The CDR3 coding sequence is TGTGCCAGCAGCTTAGTGAGAGTGAACACTGAAGCTTTCTTT.

The sample holds many counts of this clonotype. The V gene is TRBV24-1, the J gene TRBJ2-5; D uncertain. CDR1 and CDR2 from the germline V gene are KGHDR and SFDVKD. The length of the CDR3 is 13 residues. CDR3 in amino acids: CVSPATRKETQYF. DNA of the CDR3: TGTGTCTCGCCAGCGACTCGAAAAGAGACCCAGTACTTC.

The sample holds a few counts of this clonotype. V usage is TRBV19 and J usage is TRBJ2-3, with TRBD1 identical over 7 bases. J lost 2 bases, V lost 4 bases, and 6 bases had no gene match. The germline gives CDR1 LNHDA, CDR2 SQIVND (reference sequence). The CDR3 runs 15 residues. CDR3 DNA sequence: TGTGCCAGTAGTACCGGTGGACAGGCCACAGATACGCAGTATTTT. This codes for CASSTGGQATDTQYF.

This clonotype was counted at least ten times. The V and J genes are TRBV4-2 and TRBJ1-5; D may be TRBD1 (5 bases). The CDR3 extends over 16 amino acids. Between the trimmed V and J ends, which lost 0 bases and 1 base, there was a span of 10 bases. Germline V CDR1 and CDR2: LGHNA, YNFKEQ. The CDR3 DNA reads TGTGCCAGCAGCCAAGAACCGGGGCGGAGCAATCAGCCCCAGCATTTT. Translated, it gives CASSQEPGRSNQPQHF.

Many counts were recorded for this clonotype. The chain recombines TRBV15 with TRBJ1-6; TRBD1 matches 10 bases. The germline V gene has CDR1 LNHNV and CDR2 YYDKDF (reference sequence). Unmatched junction bases numbered 4, after V lost 6 bases and J lost 11 bases. This CDR3 has 13 amino acids. The CDR3 DNA is TGTGCCACCAGTCCCGGGACAGGGGCACCCCTCCACTTT. Protein product: CATSPGTGAPLHF.

This clonotype has at least ten counts. The chain carries TRBV11-2 and TRBJ2-1; D remains ambiguous. CDR1 is SGHAT and CDR2 is FQNNGV in the germline V gene. Trimming pared 4 bases from V and 8 bases from J, leaving 15 bases between. The CDR3 covers 14 residues. Here the CDR3 reads CASSSNILGHEQFF. CDR3 sequence (DNA): TGTGCCAGCAGCTCAAATATTCTGGGCCATGAGCAGTTCTTC.

The gene calls are TRBV5-6 and TRBJ2-3; D is uncertain. CDR3 length: 12 amino acids. Trimming pared 4 bases from V and 5 bases from J, leaving 8 bases between. Per germline, CDR1 SGHDT and CDR2 YYEEEE. In nucleotides, the CDR3 is TGTGCCAGCAGCCGACCGGGAGATACGCAGTATTTT. Translation: CASSRPGDTQYF.